The entry that follows covers one T cell receptor beta chain sequence. The target antigen is unknown. This sample is part of a study of cytomegalovirus exposure and HLA in healthy donors. Study-wide points: Most of the CMV-associated TCR beta chains (in a later analysis) appeared to be HLA-restricted.

The CDR3 has 16 amino acids. Trimming removed 3 bases from V and 0 bases from J, with 12 bases in between. Germline CDR1 reads KGHSH; CDR2 reads LQKENI. Vbeta (60) and Jbeta (13) primers were used in the PCR. Sequencing used immunoSEQ multiplex PCR; TCRdb keeps in-frame clones, though not all of them. The sample lists about 130,000 clones, just under 85% occurring once. The V gene is TRBV18, the J gene TRBJ2-1, with a tentative D call TRBD2 (5 bases). This TCR was sampled from a boy between 2 and 10 years old in good health and CMV-seronegative. Sequencing was done on a sample of PBMCs. CDR3 region: CASSPRGAVSYNEQFF. As DNA, the CDR3 is TGTGCCAGCTCACCCCGAGGAGCGGTCTCCTACAATGAGCAGTTCTTC.